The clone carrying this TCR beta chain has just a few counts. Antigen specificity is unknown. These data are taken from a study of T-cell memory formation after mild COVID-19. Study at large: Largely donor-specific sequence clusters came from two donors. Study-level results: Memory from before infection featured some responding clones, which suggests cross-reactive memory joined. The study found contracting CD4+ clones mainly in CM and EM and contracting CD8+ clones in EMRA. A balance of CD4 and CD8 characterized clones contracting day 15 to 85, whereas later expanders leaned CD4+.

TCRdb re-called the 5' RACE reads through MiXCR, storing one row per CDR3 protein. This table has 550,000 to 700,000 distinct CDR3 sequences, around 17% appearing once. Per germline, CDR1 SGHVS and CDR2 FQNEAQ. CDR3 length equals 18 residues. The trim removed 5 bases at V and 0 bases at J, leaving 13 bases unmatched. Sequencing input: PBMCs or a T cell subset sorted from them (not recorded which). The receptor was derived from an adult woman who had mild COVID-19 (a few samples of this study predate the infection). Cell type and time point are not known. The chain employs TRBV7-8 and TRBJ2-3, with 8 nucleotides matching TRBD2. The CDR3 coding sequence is TGTGCCAGCAGCGTGGTATCTAGCGGGTCAACTAGCACAGATACGCAGTATTTT. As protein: CASSVVSSGSTSTDTQYF.